This is a list of T cell receptor beta chains from one sample in a study of cytomegalovirus exposure and HLA in healthy donors. Only in-frame clones appear in the TCRdb table, and some are missing; sequencing was by immunoSEQ multiplex PCR. The repertoire table contains around 140,000 clones. The sample was PBMCs. These receptors were obtained from a male donor in good health and CMV-seronegative. Each CDR3 is given with its conserved first and last residue. The D gene is left open where the match is weak.

j_call | d_call | v_call | cdr3_length | cdr3_aa
TRBJ1-1 | TRBD1 | TRBV27 | 16 | CASSPLILGQGIGAFF
TRBJ2-5 | TRBD2 | TRBV29-1 | 13 | CSVGLAGLETQYF
TRBJ2-1 | TRBD2 | TRBV15 | 16 | CATTHWTSGPYNEQFF
TRBJ2-3 | . | TRBV30 | 16 | CAWTPAGLGFTDTQYF
TRBJ2-3 | . | TRBV9 | 12 | CASSPRTGTQYF
TRBJ2-3 | . | TRBV5-1 | 14 | CASSLGTGTDTQYF
TRBJ1-5 | TRBD1 | TRBV28 | 13 | CASSGQGNQPQHF
TRBJ1-5 | . | TRBV6-5 | 15 | CASSAARQGSEPQHF
TRBJ1-4 | TRBD1 | TRBV5-1 | 15 | CASSLGQGKGEKLFF
TRBJ1-5 | . | TRBV6-5 | 14 | CASSYLGADQPQHF
TRBJ1-1 | . | TRBV20-1 | 11 | CSASGGPEAFF